These 16 T cell receptor beta chains came from one sample sequenced in a study of CD8+CD57+ T cells in acquired aplastic anemia. The template used for profiling TCR beta VDJ and CDR3 was genomic DNA. TCRdb independently ran MiXCR on the reads; one entry per CDR3 protein. The sample has about 220,000 distinct CDR3 sequences, about a third seen once. The specimen was sorted CD4+, CD8+, or CD8+CD57+ T cells (not recorded which) from PBMCs. The receptors were sampled from a human donor in good health, serving as a control.

Concerning this clonotype: This sequence may be a read error, since a much larger clone differs from it by one base. The chain employs TRBV6-1 and TRBJ2-5; 7 bases are a match to TRBD1. Germline V CDR1 and CDR2: MNHNS, SASEGT. The CDR3 runs 14 residues. Trimming at V came to 6 bases and at J to 1 base, leaving 5 bases not matched to a gene. The CDR3 loop reads CASRIQGTQETQYF. The CDR3 bases are TGTGCCAGCAGGATACAGGGGACCCAAGAGACCCAGTACTTC.

Turning to this clonotype: Germline and junction disagree at one end, which may indicate a read error. The CDR3 DNA reads as TGTGCCAGCGGTGACCTTTCTATTTCCGGGAGCGACGAGCGGTACTTC. Its translation is CASGDLSISGSDERYF. The chain recombines TRBV25-1 with TRBJ2-7; a possible D gene is TRBD2 (6 bases). CDR1 and CDR2 (germline): MGHDK, SYGVNS. This CDR3 region has 16 residues.

In this sample, this clonotype turned up many times. The V gene is TRBV20-1, the J gene TRBJ2-5; 12 nucleotides agree with TRBD2. CDR3 length: 15 amino acids. V shed 6 bases and J 3 bases; nucleotides not matched to a gene: 8. Germline lookup yields CDR1 DFQATT and CDR2 SNEGSKA (reference sequence). In DNA, the CDR3 is TGCAGTGCACCTGGACTAGCGGGAAAGAAAGAGACCCAGTACTTC. Its translation: CSAPGLAGKKETQYF.

In its sample, this clonotype was seen many times. V and J are TRBV15 and TRBJ1-1, with 7 bases fitting TRBD1. Per germline, CDR1 LNHNV and CDR2 YYDKDF (reference sequence). The CDR3 is made up of 11 amino acids. Trimming took 8 bases from V and 8 from J; bases not matched to a gene: 5. In DNA form, the CDR3 reads TGTGCCACCGCGACAGGGAGAGAAGCTTTCTTT. Amino acid sequence: CATATGREAFF.

This clonotype was detected only a few times. J is TRBJ2-1 and V is TRBV19; 9 nucleotides match TRBD2. Germline V gene data show CDR1 as LNHDA and CDR2 as SQIVND (reference sequence). This CDR3 region has 15 residues. After removal of 8 bases from V and 4 bases from J, the junction contained 9 bases not matched to a gene. CDR3 in amino acids: CASVERAGGYNEQFF. DNA for the CDR3: TGTGCCAGTGTCGAGAGAGCGGGAGGTTACAATGAGCAGTTCTTC.

J is TRBJ2-5 and V is TRBV15, with D perhaps assigned TRBD1 or TRBD2 (5 bases each). CDR3 length: 15 residues. Trimming pared 0 bases from V and 1 base from J, leaving 9 bases between. Germline V lookup: CDR1 LNHNV, CDR2 YYDKDF (reference sequence). The CDR3 sequence is CATSRDHGGQETQYF. Here the CDR3 DNA reads TGTGCCACCAGCAGAGATCATGGGGGCCAAGAGACCCAGTACTTC.

This clonotype was counted at least ten times. The genes are TRBV19 and TRBJ1-1; 7 bases are shared with TRBD1. The CDR3 contains 17 residues. In germline, CDR1 is LNHDA, CDR2 SQIVND (reference sequence). Unmatched junction bases numbered 12, after V lost 5 bases and J lost 0 bases. CDR3 sequence: CASSPSQGGRMNTEAFF. The CDR3, as DNA: TGTGCCAGTAGTCCATCCCAGGGGGGTCGGATGAACACTGAAGCTTTCTTT. Full variable domain (rest looked up from reference TRBV19 and TRBJ1-1): DGGITQSPKYLFRKEGQNVTLSCEQNLNHDAMYWYRQDPGQGLRLIYYSQIVNDFQKGDIAEGYSVSREKKESFPLTVTSAQKNPTAFYLCASSPSQGGRMNTEAFFGQGTRLTVV.

This clonotype was counted once. The junction does not match germline at one end; this may be a read error. This chain connects TRBV10-1 to TRBJ2-3; D not resolved. This CDR3 region has 18 residues. The germline CDR1 and CDR2 sequences are WNHNN and SYGVQD (reference sequence). This CDR3 reads CAGSGGTWAEGFPDTQYF. The CDR3 DNA is TGCGCCGGCAGTGGTGGAACCTGGGCGGAAGGGTTTCCCGATACGCAGTATTTT.

The chain links TRBV24-1 to TRBJ2-1, with 13 bases that match TRBD2. The length of the CDR3 is 18 residues. Trimming removed 1 base from V and 2 bases from J; junction bases left unmatched: 4. Germline V gene lookup returns CDR1 KGHDR and CDR2 SFDVKD. The CDR3 protein is CATSDFFGLAGAYNEQFF. DNA for the CDR3: TGTGCCACCAGTGATTTTTTTGGACTAGCGGGAGCCTACAATGAGCAGTTCTTC.

DNA for the CDR3: TGTGCCACCAGTGAGTCCGGGACAGGGGATAGCAATCAGCCCCAGCATTTT. Its translation: CATSESGTGDSNQPQHF. The chain couples TRBV24-1 to TRBJ1-5; 10 bases map to TRBD1. The length of the CDR3 is 17 residues. Losses at the gene ends were 4 bases for V and 0 bases for J; bases not matched to a gene: 5. Germline V gene lookup returns CDR1 KGHDR and CDR2 SFDVKD.

This clonotype has ten or more counts. The chain combines TRBV10-1 with TRBJ2-3; D could derive from TRBD1 or TRBD2 (5 bases each). The CDR3 is 15 residues long. Between the trimmed V and J ends, which lost 6 bases and 4 bases, there was a span of 17 bases. The V gene's germline CDR1 is WNHNN and CDR2 SYGVQD (reference sequence). The CDR3 coding sequence is TGCGCCAGCAGCTCGAGGGACCGGGGAGCAGATACGCAGTATTTT. The encoded protein is CASSSRDRGADTQYF.

The CDR3 nucleotides read TGTGCCAGTAGTATCGGAGGACAGGCAAGCAACTATGGCTACACCTTC. Protein product: CASSIGGQASNYGYTF. The chain joins TRBV19 to TRBJ1-2; 7 bases align to TRBD1. Germline CDR1 reads LNHDA; CDR2 reads SQIVND (reference sequence). V lost 3 bases, J lost 2 bases, and 9 bases stayed unmatched. This CDR3 is built from 16 residues.

This clonotype came up a few times. The chain uses TRBV3-1 and TRBJ2-2, with 9 bases lining up with TRBD1. CDR3 length: 15 residues. With V trimmed by 1 base and J by 5 bases, 2 bases remained unmatched. Germline CDR1 and CDR2: LGHDT and YNNKEL (reference sequence). The CDR3 here is CASSQGQGVTGELFF. DNA for the CDR3: TGTGCCAGCAGCCAAGGACAGGGGGTAACCGGGGAGCTGTTTTTT.

The rearrangement uses TRBV11-2 and TRBJ2-3, with 7 bases fitting TRBD1. J was trimmed by 6 bases and V by 1 base; bases with no gene match: 13. This CDR3 is 17 amino acids long. Germline V gene lookup returns CDR1 SGHAT and CDR2 FQNNGV. For the CDR3, the DNA is TGTGCCAGCAGCTTAGGCGTCCCGGGACAGAGGGGTGATACGCAGTATTTT. As protein: CASSLGVPGQRGDTQYF. Variable domain in full (rest from reference TRBV11-2 and TRBJ2-3): EAGVAQSPRYKIIEKRQSVAFWCNPISGHATLYWYQQILGQGPKLLIQFQNNGVVDDSQLPKDRFSAERLKGVDSTLKIQPAKLEDSAVYLCASSLGVPGQRGDTQYFGPGTRLTVL.

Points on this clonotype: An end of the junction does not agree with germline; a read error may underlie this. The V call is TRBV7-9, the J call TRBJ2-7; a possible D gene is TRBD1 (5 bases). The germline V gene encodes CDR1 SEHNR and CDR2 FQNEAQ (reference sequence). CDR3 length equals 15 residues. The CDR3 nucleotides read TGTGCCGGCAGCTTTTTCTGCAGGGTTTGGTACGAGCAGTACTTC. This encodes CAGSFFCRVWYEQYF.

This clonotype has a handful of counts. This chain joins TRBV7-2 and TRBJ2-7; a weak D match, TRBD2 (6 bases). The CDR3 extends over 15 amino acids. Germline V CDR1 and CDR2: SGHTA, FQGNSA. The V end lost 2 bases, the J end lost 9 bases, and 20 bases lay between the germline ends. The CDR3 nucleotides are TGTGCCAGCAGCTTACCTTCGACCCTACTGGGGGGGCAGTACTTC. It codes for CASSLPSTLLGGQYF.